Reported below is one T cell receptor (beta chain). Sequencing was performed with immunoSEQ multiplex PCR; in TCRdb, only in-frame clones are kept and a portion is missing. Of around 250,000 clones listed, 60% to 75% are singletons. This record belongs to a study of cytotoxic CD8 clonotypes in ibrutinib-treated CLL. V was pared by 0 bases and J by 2 bases, with 8 bases between. Germline V lookup: CDR1 LGHNA, CDR2 YSLEER. This CDR3 has 16 residues. This specimen consisted of PBMCs, obtained after 24 months of ibrutinib treatment. The source is a human donor with chronic lymphocytic leukemia. This chain joins TRBV4-3 and TRBJ2-6; D gene ambiguous. The CDR3 DNA follows: TGCGCCAGCAGCCAAGATCGGATTGCTGGGGCCAACGTCCTGACTTTC. As protein: CASSQDRIAGANVLTF.